This passage covers 18 T cell receptor beta chains from one sample sequenced in a study of monozygotic twins with inflammatory bowel disease. Each CDR3 protein gets one entry in TCRdb, which reprocessed the 5' RACE reads and gives no DNA. The table lists 150,000 to 200,000 distinct CDR3 sequences. Material: blood. The source of these receptors is a human donor with ulcerative colitis or Crohn's disease, or a healthy co-twin of an affected twin (not recorded which).

The chain uses TRBV14 and TRBJ2-7; the D gene TCRdb calls, TRBD1, cannot be checked with no DNA. The CDR3 length is 14 residues. Germline CDR1 reads SGHDN; CDR2 reads FVKESK. Here the CDR3 reads CASSPRTGRYEQYF.

This rearrangement joins TRBV12-3 or TRBV12-4 to TRBJ1-5; there is no DNA to check the TCRdb D call of TRBD1. This CDR3 region has 14 residues. The CDR3 loop is CASSPSGDHQPQHF.

The rearrangement uses TRBV19 and TRBJ2-2; the D call of TRBD2 rests on TCRdb alone, since no DNA is present to check it. CDR1 is LNHDA and CDR2 is SQIVND in the germline V gene (reference sequence). The CDR3 extends over 17 amino acids. CDR3 sequence: CASSTTEGYANTGELFF.

The chain combines TRBV15 with TRBJ2-2; the D call of TRBD2 rests on TCRdb alone, since no DNA is present to check it. There are 17 residues in the CDR3. Germline CDR1 is LNHNV and CDR2 is YYDKDF (reference sequence). CDR3 in amino acids: CATSRDQGLTNTGELFF.

The chain joins TRBV14 to TRBJ1-3; lacking DNA, the TRBD1 call made by TCRdb goes unchecked. This CDR3 comprises 17 residues. Germline loops: CDR1 SGHDN, CDR2 FVKESK. CDR3 in amino acids: CASSQVGQGITGNTIYF. The full variable domain, rest sourced from reference TRBV14 and TRBJ1-3, is EAGVTQFPSHSVIEKGQTVTLRCDPISGHDNLYWYRRVMGKEIKFLLHFVKESKQDESGMPNNRFLAERTGGTYSTLKVQPAELEDSGVYFCASSQVGQGITGNTIYFGEGSWLTVV.

The V and J genes are TRBV10-3 and TRBJ2-1; TCRdb's D call of TRBD2 is untestable without DNA. CDR1 and CDR2 (germline): ENHRY, SYGVKD. The CDR3 runs to 15 residues. Here the CDR3 reads CAISPGGSYYNEQFF.

The rearrangement joins TRBV29-1 to TRBJ1-2; TCRdb selects TRBD1, and the lack of DNA leaves this call unchecked. Germline CDR1 reads SQVTM; CDR2 reads ANQGSEA. This CDR3 has 11 residues. The CDR3 protein is CSVGDRIGYTF.

The chain carries TRBV11-2 and TRBJ2-2; TCRdb outputs TRBD2, but without DNA this stays unchecked. This CDR3 is built from 15 residues. Germline loops: CDR1 SGHAT, CDR2 FQNNGV. The CDR3 sequence is CASSLLAGGTGELFF.

The V gene is TRBV9, the J gene TRBJ1-1. The CDR3 is made up of 14 amino acids. Germline values: CDR1 SGDLS, CDR2 YYNGEE. CDR3 region: CASGPRQMNTEAFF. Drawing the rest from reference TRBV9 and TRBJ1-1, the complete variable domain is DSGVTQTPKHLITATGQRVTLRCSPRSGDLSVYWYQQSLDQGLQFLIQYYNGEERAKGNILERFSAQQFPDLHSELNLSSLELGDSALYFCASGPRQMNTEAFFGQGTRLTVV.

The CDR3: CASGLTGEQYF. This rearrangement joins TRBV7-2 to TRBJ2-7; TCRdb returns TRBD2, unconfirmable since there is no DNA. The V gene's germline CDR1 is SGHTA and CDR2 FQGNSA. The CDR3 extends over 11 amino acids.

V is TRBV27 and J is TRBJ1-5. The CDR3 contains 13 residues. Germline V gene data show CDR1 as MNHEY and CDR2 as SMNVEV (reference sequence). The CDR3 protein is CASSLYEAQPQHF.

The V call is TRBV20-1, the J call TRBJ1-1; without DNA, the TCRdb call of TRBD1 cannot be checked. This CDR3 is 13 amino acids long. Germline V lookup: CDR1 DFQATT, CDR2 SNEGSKA (reference sequence). The CDR3: CSGQGGGYTEAFF.

CDR3 residues: CASSQAAGDQPQHF. V gene TRBV7-9 combines with J gene TRBJ1-5. The CDR3 runs 14 residues. Germline-derived CDR1 and CDR2 are SEHNR and FQNEAQ (reference sequence).

This chain connects TRBV7-6 to TRBJ1-5; TCRdb outputs TRBD1, but without DNA this stays unchecked. Germline V gene lookup returns CDR1 SGHVS and CDR2 FNYEAQ. The CDR3 is made up of 21 amino acids. CDR3 sequence: CASSQFYFRDRDLYSNQPQHF.

The V gene is TRBV5-1, the J gene TRBJ2-5; TCRdb's D call, TRBD1, is unchecked because there is no DNA. The germline CDR1 and CDR2 sequences are SGHRS and YFSETQ. The CDR3 contains 15 residues. The CDR3 here is CASSLVPGYQETQYF.

This chain links TRBV7-6 with TRBJ2-1; TCRdb selects TRBD1, and the lack of DNA leaves this call unchecked. Looked up from germline, CDR1 is SGHVS and CDR2 is FNYEAQ. The CDR3 is 14 residues long. This CDR3 is CASSHKTGYNEQFF.

J is TRBJ2-1 and V is TRBV7-6; TCRdb lists TRBD1, though no DNA is available to test this call. Germline CDR1 SGHVS, CDR2 FNYEAQ. This CDR3 region has 13 residues. CDR3 loop: CASSLARGDEQFF. Complete variable domain (other parts from reference TRBV7-6 and TRBJ2-1): GAGVSQSPRYKVTKRGQDVALRCDPISGHVSLYWYRQALGQGPEFLTYFNYEAQQDKSGLPNDRFSAERPEGSISTLTIQRTEQRDSAMYRCASSLARGDEQFFGPGTRLTVL.

The V call is TRBV9, the J call TRBJ2-7; TCRdb lists TRBD1, though no DNA is available to test this call. The CDR3 has 14 residues. Germline CDR1 is SGDLS and CDR2 is YYNGEE. The CDR3 loop reads CASSVGSGPVEQYF.